One and the same sample provided the 26 T cell receptor beta chains below, sequenced in a study of monozygotic twins with inflammatory bowel disease. After re-calling the 5' RACE reads, TCRdb lists one entry per CDR3 protein, DNA absent. Seen in this sample are tens of thousands of distinct CDR3 sequences; the ten most common clones hold about 8%. What was sequenced was blood. The receptors were sampled from a human donor with ulcerative colitis or Crohn's disease, or a healthy co-twin of an affected twin (not recorded which).

This sequence joins TRBV18 and TRBJ2-1; TCRdb reports TRBD2, a call that lacks DNA to check it against. The CDR3 totals 18 residues. Germline CDR1 KGHSH, CDR2 LQKENI. This CDR3 reads CASSPETSGGSSYNEQFF.

The chain recombines TRBV24-1 with TRBJ2-3. The CDR3 extends over 13 amino acids. Germline CDR1 and CDR2: KGHDR and SFDVKD. CDR3 sequence: CATSEMGTDTQYF.

Here the CDR3 reads CASEAGDYNEQFF. The rearrangement links TRBV5-4 to TRBJ2-1; there is no DNA to check the TCRdb D call of TRBD2. Germline loops: CDR1 SGHNT, CDR2 YYREEE (reference sequence). CDR3 length: 13 amino acids. Full variable domain (remainder filled in from reference TRBV5-4 and TRBJ2-1): ETGVTQSPTHLIKTRGQQVTLRCSSQSGHNTVSWYQQALGQGPQFIFQYYREEENGRGNFPPRFSGLQFPNYSSELNVNALELDDSALYLCASEAGDYNEQFFGPGTRLTVL.

This chain connects TRBV4-1 to TRBJ1-4; TCRdb outputs TRBD1, but without DNA this stays unchecked. There are 15 residues in the CDR3. Germline CDR1 reads MGHRA; CDR2 reads YSYEKL. This CDR3 reads CASSQKGGSREKLFF.

V is TRBV20-1 and J is TRBJ1-6. Looked up from germline, CDR1 is DFQATT and CDR2 is SNEGSKA (reference sequence). The CDR3 contains 13 residues. CDR3 amino acids: CSVPRLYNSPLHF.

The gene calls are TRBV7-2 and TRBJ2-1; TCRdb indicates TRBD1, and absent DNA this call remains unverified. The CDR3 extends over 13 amino acids. Germline V CDR1 and CDR2: SGHTA, FQGNSA. The CDR3 spells CASSWGGFNEQFF.

The V call is TRBV20-1, the J call TRBJ1-6; TCRdb reports TRBD1, a call that lacks DNA to check it against. Germline loops: CDR1 DFQATT, CDR2 SNEGSKA (reference sequence). There are 16 residues in the CDR3. CDR3 loop: CSAKPGQGIRRSPLHF.

V and J are TRBV19 and TRBJ2-3; the TCRdb call, TRBD2, lacks DNA for checking. Germline V gives CDR1 LNHDA, CDR2 SQIVND (reference sequence). The CDR3 contains 17 residues. The CDR3 is CASSPLWTSSSTDTQYF. Supplemented by reference TRBV19 and TRBJ2-3, the full variable domain reads DGGITQSPKYLFRKEGQNVTLSCEQNLNHDAMYWYRQDPGQGLRLIYYSQIVNDFQKGDIAEGYSVSREKKESFPLTVTSAQKNPTAFYLCASSPLWTSSSTDTQYFGPGTRLTVL.

The genes are TRBV10-3 and TRBJ2-1; the D gene TCRdb calls, TRBD2, cannot be checked with no DNA. Germline CDR1 and CDR2: ENHRY and SYGVKD. This CDR3 contains 18 residues. CDR3 protein: CAISGVAGGTYTYNEQFF.

The chain combines TRBV10-3 with TRBJ1-2; the D call of TRBD1 rests on TCRdb alone, since no DNA is present to check it. Germline CDR1 is ENHRY and CDR2 is SYGVKD. CDR3 size: 13 residues. CDR3 amino acids: CAISPRTTVGYTF.

This chain links TRBV12-3 or TRBV12-4 with TRBJ1-1. This CDR3 comprises 13 residues. The CDR3 is CASSTGLNTEAFF.

The chain recombines TRBV5-4 with TRBJ1-5; the D gene TCRdb calls, TRBD1, cannot be checked with no DNA. The germline gives CDR1 SGHNT, CDR2 YYREEE (reference sequence). CDR3 length equals 14 residues. The CDR3 loop reads CASSLQGRNQPQHF.

V is TRBV5-1 and J is TRBJ1-2; TCRdb returns TRBD1, unconfirmable since there is no DNA. The germline V gene has CDR1 SGHRS and CDR2 YFSETQ. The CDR3 extends over 15 amino acids. CDR3 amino acids: CASSLGSLQSYGYTF.

The J gene is TRBJ2-1, the V gene TRBV2. Germline-derived CDR1 and CDR2 are SNHLY and FYNNEI. The CDR3 runs 11 residues. The CDR3 protein is CASSGRTEQFF.

The chain links TRBV3-1 to TRBJ1-4. CDR3 length equals 17 residues. Germline CDR1 LGHDT, CDR2 YNNKEL (reference sequence). The CDR3 protein is CASSQNAGGRTNEKLFF. The full variable domain, completed using reference TRBV3-1 and TRBJ1-4, is DTAVSQTPKYLVTQMGNDKSIKCEQNLGHDTMYWYKQDSKKFLKIMFSYNNKELIINETVPNRFSPKSPDKAHLNLHINSLELGDSAVYFCASSQNAGGRTNEKLFFGSGTQLSVL.

V gene TRBV19 combines with J gene TRBJ2-7; the TCRdb call, TRBD1, lacks DNA for checking. CDR3 length: 15 residues. Per the germline V gene, CDR1 is LNHDA and CDR2 is SQIVND (reference sequence). CDR3 protein: CASSKETGVPYEQYF.

V and J are TRBV19 and TRBJ1-5; with no DNA, the TCRdb D assignment of TRBD1 cannot be verified. CDR3 length: 14 amino acids. Germline V CDR1 and CDR2: LNHDA, SQIVND (reference sequence). This CDR3 is CASTSGRTIQPQHF. Complete variable domain (other parts from reference TRBV19 and TRBJ1-5): DGGITQSPKYLFRKEGQNVTLSCEQNLNHDAMYWYRQDPGQGLRLIYYSQIVNDFQKGDIAEGYSVSREKKESFPLTVTSAQKNPTAFYLCASTSGRTIQPQHFGDGTRLSIL.

The CDR3 region is CASSFGTGRGEQYF. The rearrangement links TRBV12-3 or TRBV12-4 to TRBJ2-7; TCRdb's assignment of TRBD2 cannot be checked, as there is no DNA. The CDR3 length is 14 residues.

This sequence joins TRBV12-3 or TRBV12-4 and TRBJ1-4; TCRdb's D gene call, TRBD1, goes unchecked for lack of DNA. This CDR3 is built from 14 residues. This CDR3 reads CASSFGGLDEKLFF.

The chain links TRBV5-1 to TRBJ2-6; TCRdb indicates TRBD2, and absent DNA this call remains unverified. The CDR3 length is 18 residues. Germline CDR1 reads SGHRS; CDR2 reads YFSETQ. CDR3 loop: CASSPARGVASGANVLTF.

The gene calls are TRBV5-1 and TRBJ1-1; absent DNA, TCRdb's TRBD1 call cannot be checked. The CDR3 runs to 16 residues. Germline CDR1 is SGHRS and CDR2 is YFSETQ. CDR3 loop: CASSLAPQGSHTEAFF.

The J gene is TRBJ1-2, the V gene TRBV7-9; checking the TCRdb D call of TRBD1 is not possible without DNA. From germline, CDR1 is SEHNR and CDR2 FQNEAQ (reference sequence). The length of the CDR3 is 15 residues. CDR3 protein: CASSLKGHSKNGYTF.

This chain connects TRBV20-1 to TRBJ2-5; the D call of TRBD1 rests on TCRdb alone, since no DNA is present to check it. The CDR3 covers 12 residues. From germline, CDR1 is DFQATT and CDR2 SNEGSKA (reference sequence). The CDR3 region is CSTWDRGETQYF.

The chain recombines TRBV5-1 with TRBJ2-4. The germline V gene encodes CDR1 SGHRS and CDR2 YFSETQ. The CDR3 loop spans 13 amino acids. CDR3 sequence reads: CASSLNQGNIQYF.

The chain carries TRBV5-5 and TRBJ1-1; the D call from TCRdb, TRBD1, cannot be confirmed without DNA. Germline loops: CDR1 SGHKS, CDR2 YYEKEE (reference sequence). This CDR3 is 15 amino acids long. CDR3 amino acids: CASSPRGLANTEAFF.

The rearrangement joins TRBV20-1 to TRBJ2-1; TCRdb gives TRBD2 as the D gene, but with no DNA this cannot be confirmed. This CDR3 is 13 amino acids long. Germline lookup yields CDR1 DFQATT and CDR2 SNEGSKA (reference sequence). This CDR3 is CSARDLAGNEQFF.